This TCR beta chain was profiled in a study of blood T cells in healthy people across ages. A sample-barcoded 5' primer and a J-beta primer mix were used in a second PCR of about 7 to 12 cycles. Each cDNA molecule was tagged by a template-switch adaptor that had 12 random nucleotides. TCRdb processed the 5' RACE reads anew with MiXCR; each CDR3 protein has one entry. The repertoire holds about 1.4 million distinct CDR3 sequences, approximately 59% seen once, with about 6.3% in the top ten. CDR3 length: 16 amino acids. Germline loops: CDR1 LNHNV, CDR2 YYDKDF (reference sequence). Trimming at V came to 4 bases and at J to 2 bases, leaving 8 bases not matched to a gene. Findings and limits, study-wide: Long-lived donors had more naive CD4+ cells and higher diversity than aged donors.

This clonotype was detected only a few times. Antigen unknown. Source material: blood. The receptor was isolated from a man aged 18 to 29 in good health. The genes are TRBV15 and TRBJ2-7, with 10 positions matching TRBD1. The CDR3 sequence is CATSINPGQGTYEQYF. DNA of the CDR3: TGTGCCACCAGCATCAACCCGGGACAGGGGACCTACGAGCAGTACTTC.